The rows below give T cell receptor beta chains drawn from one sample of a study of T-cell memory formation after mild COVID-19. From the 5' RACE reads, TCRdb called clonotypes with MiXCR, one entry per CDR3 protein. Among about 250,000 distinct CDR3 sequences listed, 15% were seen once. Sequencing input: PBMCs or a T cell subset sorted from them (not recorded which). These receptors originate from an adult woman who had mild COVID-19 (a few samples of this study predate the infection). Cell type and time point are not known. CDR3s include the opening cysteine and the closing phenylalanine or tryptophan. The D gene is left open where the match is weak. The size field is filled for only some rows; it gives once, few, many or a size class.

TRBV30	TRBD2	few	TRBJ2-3	CAWTGGDFRTDTQYF	TGTGCCTGGACTGGGGGGGACTTCCGCACAGATACGCAGTATTTT
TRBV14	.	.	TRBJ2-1	CASSLTGADNEQFF	TGTGCCAGCAGCCTCACCGGGGCGGACAATGAGCAGTTCTTC
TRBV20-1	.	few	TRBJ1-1	CSARGGGANTEAFF	TGCAGTGCTAGAGGGGGCGGGGCGAACACTGAAGCTTTCTTT
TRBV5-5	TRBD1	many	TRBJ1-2	CASSSNPGQRLDGYTF	TGTGCCAGCAGCTCGAATCCGGGACAGAGATTAGATGGCTACACCTTC
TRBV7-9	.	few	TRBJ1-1	CASSELAMTEAFF	TGTGCCAGCAGCGAACTAGCGATGACTGAAGCTTTCTTT
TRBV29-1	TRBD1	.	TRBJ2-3	CSVRTGGTDTQYF	TGCAGCGTCAGGACAGGGGGCACAGATACGCAGTATTTT
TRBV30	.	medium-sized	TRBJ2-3	CAWSSRRADTQYF	TGTGCCTGGAGTTCACGACGCGCAGATACGCAGTATTTT
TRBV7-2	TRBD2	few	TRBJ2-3	CASSQSGRTDTQYF	TGTGCCAGCAGCCAAAGCGGGAGGACAGATACGCAGTATTTT
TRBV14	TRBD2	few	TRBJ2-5	CASSGLAARGPQETQYF	TGTGCCAGCAGCGGACTAGCGGCCCGAGGGCCCCAAGAGACCCAGTACTTC
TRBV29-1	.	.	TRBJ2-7	CSVRTDSNGEQYF	TGCAGCGTCCGGACGGACAGTAATGGGGAGCAGTACTTC
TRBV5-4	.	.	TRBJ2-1	CASSLGEYNEQFF	TGTGCCAGCAGCTTAGGCGAATACAATGAGCAGTTCTTC
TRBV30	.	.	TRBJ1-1	CAWRRLMGAWGAFF	TGTGCCTGGAGAAGGTTAATGGGGGCATGGGGAGCTTTCTTT
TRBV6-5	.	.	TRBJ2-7	CASSRTAGVSYEQYF	TGTGCCAGCAGCCGGACAGCTGGCGTTTCCTACGAGCAGTACTTC
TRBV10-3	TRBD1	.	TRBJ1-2	CAISPRQGPANYGYTF	TGTGCCATCAGCCCAAGACAGGGACCAGCTAACTATGGCTACACCTTC
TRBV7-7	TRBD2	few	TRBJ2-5	CASSYSGTSGQETQYF	TGTGCTAGCAGCTACTCCGGGACTAGCGGTCAAGAGACCCAGTACTTC
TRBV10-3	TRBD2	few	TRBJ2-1	CASGLASTGYNEQFF	TGTGCCAGTGGACTAGCGTCGACCGGATACAATGAGCAGTTCTTC
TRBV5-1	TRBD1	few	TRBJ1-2	CASSLTSQGAQNYGYTF	TGCGCCAGCAGCTTGACGTCCCAGGGGGCGCAAAACTATGGCTACACCTTC
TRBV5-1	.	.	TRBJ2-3	CASRWGDFTDTQYF	TGCGCCAGCAGGTGGGGCGATTTCACAGATACGCAGTATTTT
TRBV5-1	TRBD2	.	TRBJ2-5	CASSWSPSGGFQETQYF	TGCGCCAGCAGCTGGAGCCCTAGCGGGGGGTTCCAAGAGACCCAGTACTTC
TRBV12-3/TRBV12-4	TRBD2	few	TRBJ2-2	CASSFGLAGRMGELFF	TGTGCCAGCAGTTTTGGACTAGCGGGGCGGATGGGGGAGCTGTTTTTT
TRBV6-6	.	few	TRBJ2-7	CASSERKGYEQYF	TGTGCCAGCAGTGAACGTAAGGGTTACGAGCAGTACTTC
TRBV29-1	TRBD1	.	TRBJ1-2	CSVPTGQGNYGYTF	TGCAGCGTCCCAACGGGACAGGGTAATTATGGCTACACCTTC
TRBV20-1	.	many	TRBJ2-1	CSAPSGRAPNEQFF	TGCAGTGCTCCCTCGGGGCGAGCGCCGAATGAGCAGTTCTTC
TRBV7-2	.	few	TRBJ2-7	CASSTTSGAYEQYF	TGTGCCAGCAGCACGACCTCAGGGGCCTACGAGCAGTACTTC
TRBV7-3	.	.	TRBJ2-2	CASSLRHTGELFF	TGTGCCAGCAGCTTGCGTCACACCGGGGAGCTGTTTTTT
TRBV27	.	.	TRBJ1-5	CASMGASNQPQHF	TGTGCCAGCATGGGGGCAAGCAATCAGCCCCAGCATTTT